Ten or more counts support the clone carrying this TCR beta chain. Its antigen is not identified. RNA transcripts provided the source from which TCR beta CDR3 regions were amplified. A set of HTBI primers served as the primers for a first-round RT-PCR of the TCR CDR3. One entry per CDR3 protein, called by TCRdb with MiXCR from the multiplex PCR reads. Among 250,000 to 300,000 distinct CDR3 sequences listed, roughly 15% were seen once. Losses at the gene ends were 5 bases for V and 3 bases for J; bases not matched to a gene: 10. Germline assignment: CDR1 DFQATT and CDR2 SNEGSKA (reference sequence). This CDR3 is 16 amino acids long. These data originate in a study of T cells in Graves' hyperthyroidism and ophthalmopathy. Study-wide background: Initial diagnosis, before any treatment, was when peripheral blood was collected.

Study conclusions and caveats: Most thyroid clonotypes that were expanded above 0.001 also turned up in blood.

The sequenced material came from blood. The rearrangement links TRBV20-1 to TRBJ2-7; 13 bases align to TRBD2. The origin of this receptor is a woman aged 45-59 years with Graves' hyperthyroidism that later progressed to Graves' ophthalmopathy. The CDR3 DNA sequence: TGCAGTGCTTGGACTAGCGGGAGTTTGTCAGGCTACGAGCAGTACTTC. This codes for CSAWTSGSLSGYEQYF.